The 8 T cell receptor beta chains reported below all come from one sample, sequenced in a study of CD8+CD57+ T cells in acquired aplastic anemia. By flow cytometry, patients selected for sequencing had shown an expansion of CD8+CD57+ cells. CDR3 and TCR beta VDJ profiling relied on genomic DNA as the template. Using its own MiXCR run on the reads, TCRdb lists one record per CDR3 protein. The sample shows more than 200,000 distinct CDR3 sequences, around 50% of them seen only once. Sequenced material: sorted CD4+, CD8+, or CD8+CD57+ T cells (not recorded which) from PBMCs. Receptors were obtained from a human donor with aplastic anemia.

This clonotype was seen at least ten times. This sequence joins TRBV5-8 and TRBJ1-5, with a weak D call TRBD1 (5 bases). CDR3 length: 15 amino acids. Deletions cut 1 base from V and 4 bases from J, with 12 bases between. From germline, CDR1 is SGHTS and CDR2 YDEGEE. CDR3 region: CASSLKGLGNQPQHF. The CDR3 DNA is TGTGCCAGCAGCTTGAAGGGACTTGGGAATCAGCCCCAGCATTTT.

The chain is built from TRBV30 and TRBJ2-1; D is undetermined. Germline CDR1 and CDR2: GTSNPN and SVGIG (reference sequence). The CDR3 runs to 11 residues. Trimming took 5 bases from V and 6 from J, leaving 8 bases between them. The CDR3 loop reads CAWGLLNEQFF. CDR3 DNA sequence: TGTGCCTGGGGTTTGCTCAATGAGCAGTTCTTC.

There are many counts of this clonotype. V is TRBV5-4 and J is TRBJ2-1; unclear D gene. V lost 2 bases and J 7 bases, leaving 10 bases between the germline ends. Germline values: CDR1 SGHNT, CDR2 YYREEE (reference sequence). CDR3 length equals 13 residues. CDR3 in DNA: TGTGCCAGCAGCTTTCGGGTGGGGAATGAGCAGTTCTTC. Its protein is CASSFRVGNEQFF. Variable domain in full (rest from reference TRBV5-4 and TRBJ2-1): ETGVTQSPTHLIKTRGQQVTLRCSSQSGHNTVSWYQQALGQGPQFIFQYYREEENGRGNFPPRFSGLQFPNYSSELNVNALELDDSALYLCASSFRVGNEQFFGPGTRLTVL.

CDR3 in amino acids: CSVATSGGPSNEQFF. Here the CDR3 DNA reads TGCAGCGTCGCGACTAGCGGGGGTCCTTCCAATGAGCAGTTCTTC. The rearrangement joins TRBV29-1 to TRBJ2-1, with 12 bases lining up with TRBD2. The junction had 9 bases not matched to a gene; V was cut back by 6 bases and J by 6 bases. CDR3 length equals 15 residues. Looked up from germline, CDR1 is SQVTM and CDR2 is ANQGSEA.

This clonotype was recorded a few times. The chain uses TRBV18 and TRBJ1-4; D not certain. The V gene lost 5 bases and the J gene lost 4 bases, with 5 bases spanning the gap. Germline loops: CDR1 KGHSH, CDR2 LQKENI. The CDR3 is made up of 12 amino acids. Written as DNA, the CDR3 is TGTGCCAGCTCATCCTTTAATGAAAAACTGTTTTTT. It encodes CASSSFNEKLFF.

The genes are TRBV25-1 and TRBJ2-2; 9 bases align to TRBD2. The junction had 2 bases not matched to a gene; V was cut back by 7 bases and J by 5 bases. CDR1 is MGHDK and CDR2 is SYGVNS in the germline V gene. The CDR3 spans 13 residues. The CDR3, as DNA: TGTGCCAGCAACGGACTAGCGACCGGGGAGCTGTTTTTT. Translating it yields CASNGLATGELFF.

The rearrangement links TRBV20-1 to TRBJ1-5; D unresolved. V was trimmed by 0 bases and J by 0 bases, leaving 6 bases between them. Germline CDR1 is DFQATT and CDR2 is SNEGSKA (reference sequence). The CDR3 sequence is 14 residues long. The CDR3 protein is CSAREGDSNQPQHF. The CDR3 DNA reads as TGCAGTGCTAGAGAGGGAGATAGCAATCAGCCCCAGCATTTT.

The J gene is TRBJ1-1, the V gene TRBV6-6, with D perhaps matching TRBD1 (6 bases). The CDR3 is 12 amino acids. Trimming pared 10 bases from V and 3 bases from J, leaving 12 bases between. The V gene's germline CDR1 is MNHNY and CDR2 SVGAGI (reference sequence). The CDR3 loop reads CATDRSDTEAFF. In DNA, the CDR3 is TGTGCCACAGACAGGTCCGACACTGAAGCTTTCTTT.